This paragraph reports one TCR beta chain. The CDR3 loop spans 16 amino acids. V lost 0 bases to trimming and J lost 13 bases, with 24 bases between them. Germline V gene lookup returns CDR1 LNHDA and CDR2 SQIVND (reference sequence). Repertoires were generated with immunoSEQ multiplex PCR, while TCRdb's copy carries only in-frame clones and drops some. The data hold 2 million to 2.5 million clones, with approximately 96% observed a single time. These data come from a study of shared clonotypes between healthy human individuals. This clonotype was obtained from a man aged 18 to 35 in good health. What was sequenced was naive CD4+ T cells sorted from blood. Subset in this sample: CD45RA+ positively selected. J is TRBJ1-2 and V is TRBV19; a possible D gene is TRBD1 (6 bases). The CDR3 bases are TGTGCCAGTAGTATAGATCCTGGGGGCGTCGGAGTCTTAGGCACCTTC. Its translation is CASSIDPGGVGVLGTF.